What follows are 6 T cell receptor beta chains derived from one specimen sequenced in a study of CD8 T cells in ankylosing spondylitis. Study observations and caveats: Made up of 7 to 9 highly homologous variants, a TCR beta motif appeared characteristic of ankylosing spondylitis blood.

From the 5' RACE reads, TCRdb called clonotypes with MiXCR, one entry per CDR3 protein. The sample consists of 400,000 to 450,000 distinct CDR3 sequences, 17% of them appearing once. These receptors' targets are unknown. Material: blood, either unsorted or a sorted T cell fraction (not recorded which). These receptors originate from a male donor with ankylosing spondylitis.

At least ten counts were recorded for this clonotype. The rearrangement links TRBV5-1 to TRBJ2-1, with 7 bases fitting TRBD2. From germline, CDR1 is SGHRS and CDR2 YFSETQ. The trim removed 4 bases at V and 10 bases at J, leaving 14 bases unmatched. This CDR3 is 15 amino acids long. The CDR3 is CASSRLRSGDGEQFF. CDR3 nucleotide sequence: TGCGCCAGCAGCCGGCTTAGGAGCGGGGACGGGGAGCAGTTCTTC.

The count of this clonotype is one. The CDR3: CASSLEQGIYEQYF. The CDR3 DNA sequence: TGTGCCAGCAGCTTAGAACAGGGCATCTACGAGCAGTACTTC. This chain links TRBV7-9 with TRBJ2-7, with D possibly being TRBD1 (6 bases). V lost 1 base, J lost 3 bases, and 10 bases lay in between. The length of the CDR3 is 14 residues. The V gene's germline CDR1 is SEHNR and CDR2 FQNEAQ (reference sequence).

The table lists this clonotype with a few counts. V usage is TRBV20-1 and J usage is TRBJ1-1; D gene unclear. The CDR3 loop spans 12 amino acids. Germline V gene sequence: CDR1 DFQATT, CDR2 SNEGSKA (reference sequence). The germline V and J ends were trimmed by 3 bases and 0 bases, with 5 bases remaining between them. The CDR3 loop is CSASSMNTEAFF. The DNA of the CDR3 is TGCAGTGCTAGCTCAATGAACACTGAAGCTTTCTTT.

This clonotype was seen ten or more times. The CDR3 DNA reads TGCGCCAGCAGCCAGCTCCCCGGGACCCGACTAACAGATACGCAGTATTTT. Amino acid sequence: CASSQLPGTRLTDTQYF. This chain links TRBV5-1 with TRBJ2-3; D is perhaps TRBD1 or TRBD2 (5 bases each). The CDR3 has 17 residues. V lost 4 bases and J lost 3, with 21 bases in between. Germline V gene data show CDR1 as SGHRS and CDR2 as YFSETQ.

Many counts were recorded for this clonotype. This chain uses TRBV12-3 or TRBV12-4 with TRBJ2-1, with D perhaps being TRBD1 or TRBD2 (5 bases each). The CDR3 length is 14 residues. Between the trimmed V and J ends, which lost 1 base and 6 bases, there was a span of 10 bases. The CDR3 spells CASSLGGTGNEQFF. CDR3 DNA sequence: TGTGCCAGCAGTTTAGGTGGGACGGGCAATGAGCAGTTCTTC.

This clonotype was counted at least ten times. The CDR3 here is CSATTPGQGNTGELFF. DNA for the CDR3: TGCAGTGCTACAACCCCGGGACAGGGGAACACCGGGGAGCTGTTTTTT. The chain recombines TRBV20-1 with TRBJ2-2, with 9 bases lining up with TRBD1. The CDR3 runs 16 residues. With V trimmed by 4 bases and J by 1 base, 7 bases remained unmatched. The germline CDR1 and CDR2 sequences are DFQATT and SNEGSKA (reference sequence).